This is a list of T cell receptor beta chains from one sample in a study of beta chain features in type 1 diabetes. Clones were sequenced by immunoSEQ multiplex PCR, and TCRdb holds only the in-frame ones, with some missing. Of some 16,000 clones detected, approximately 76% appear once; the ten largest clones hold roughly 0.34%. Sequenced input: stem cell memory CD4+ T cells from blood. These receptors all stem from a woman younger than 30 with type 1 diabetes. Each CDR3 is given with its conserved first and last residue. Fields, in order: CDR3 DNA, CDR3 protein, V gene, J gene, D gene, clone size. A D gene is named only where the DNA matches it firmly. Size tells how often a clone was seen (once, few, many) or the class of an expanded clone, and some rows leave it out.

CDR3nt: TGTGCCAGTAGTATAGGGCCGAGCGGGATCGGGAATGAGCAGTTCTTC
CDR3aa: CASSIGPSGIGNEQFF
v_gene: TRBV19
j_gene: TRBJ2-1
d_gene: TRBD2
abundance: -

CDR3nt: TGTGCCAGCTTTGGAGTGGGAGAGACCCAGTACTTC
CDR3aa: CASFGVGETQYF
v_gene: TRBV28
j_gene: TRBJ2-5
d_gene: -
abundance: few

CDR3nt: TGTGCCAGCAGCCGAGGACTAGCGGGAGATGAGCAGTTCTTC
CDR3aa: CASSRGLAGDEQFF
v_gene: TRBV6-6
j_gene: TRBJ2-1
d_gene: TRBD2
abundance: -

CDR3nt: TGTGCCACCAGCAGAAGCAAAGGGGGGGACCCGAACACAGATACGCAGTATTTT
CDR3aa: CATSRSKGGDPNTDTQYF
v_gene: TRBV15
j_gene: TRBJ2-3
d_gene: -
abundance: -

CDR3nt: TGTGCCAGCAGCTTGCCCGGGACTAGCCATGAGCAGTTCTTC
CDR3aa: CASSLPGTSHEQFF
v_gene: TRBV7-2
j_gene: TRBJ2-1
d_gene: TRBD2
abundance: -

CDR3nt: TGTGCCAGCAGCGTAGGCCCCCTTAGCGGGGGAGAGGGCAATGAGCAGTTCTTC
CDR3aa: CASSVGPLSGGEGNEQFF
v_gene: TRBV9
j_gene: TRBJ2-1
d_gene: TRBD2
abundance: -

CDR3nt: TGTGCCAGCTCATCCACGACCGACAGGGCCTCTAATGAAAAACTGTTTTTT
CDR3aa: CASSSTTDRASNEKLFF
v_gene: TRBV18
j_gene: TRBJ1-4
d_gene: TRBD1
abundance: -

CDR3nt: TGTGCCAGTAGGACAGGTTTCGCGAACACCGGGGAGCTGTTTTTT
CDR3aa: CASRTGFANTGELFF
v_gene: TRBV19
j_gene: TRBJ2-2
d_gene: -
abundance: -

CDR3nt: TGCGCCAGCAGCTTAAGACAAGGGGGTGAAGAGACCCAGTACTTC
CDR3aa: CASSLRQGGEETQYF
v_gene: TRBV5-1
j_gene: TRBJ2-5
d_gene: -
abundance: -

CDR3nt: TGTGCCAGCAGCTCCTTCGGCAGGGCGAAGGTGGGATCGGGCAATGAGCAGTTCTTC
CDR3aa: CASSSFGRAKVGSGNEQFF
v_gene: TRBV7-6
j_gene: TRBJ2-1
d_gene: -
abundance: -

CDR3nt: TGCGCCAGCACCCAATACCCCGGGAAAGACAATGAGCAGTTCTTC
CDR3aa: CASTQYPGKDNEQFF
v_gene: TRBV5-1
j_gene: TRBJ2-1
d_gene: -
abundance: -

CDR3nt: TGTGCCAGTAAACTAGCGGGAGGCTACGAGCAGTACTTC
CDR3aa: CASKLAGGYEQYF
v_gene: TRBV27
j_gene: TRBJ2-7
d_gene: TRBD2
abundance: -

CDR3nt: TGTGCCAGCACCCCTAGCGGAGGCACAGATACGCAGTATTTT
CDR3aa: CASTPSGGTDTQYF
v_gene: TRBV7-9
j_gene: TRBJ2-3
d_gene: TRBD2
abundance: once

CDR3nt: TGTGCCAGCAGCTTACAGGGGGCCTCCTACAATGAGCAGTTCTTC
CDR3aa: CASSLQGASYNEQFF
v_gene: TRBV11-2
j_gene: TRBJ2-1
d_gene: TRBD1
abundance: -

CDR3nt: TGTGCCAGCAGCCAAGCTACGACAGGGTGGGCAGATACGCAGTATTTT
CDR3aa: CASSQATTGWADTQYF
v_gene: TRBV4-2
j_gene: TRBJ2-3
d_gene: TRBD1
abundance: -

CDR3nt: TGTGCCAGCAGGGCGATAGGGCGGCGAAGCGGGAGTCGCACAGATACGCAGTATTTT
CDR3aa: CASRAIGRRSGSRTDTQYF
v_gene: TRBV28
j_gene: TRBJ2-3
d_gene: TRBD2
abundance: -

CDR3nt: TGTGCCAGCAGGACGACAGGGCACGAGCAGTACTTC
CDR3aa: CASRTTGHEQYF
v_gene: TRBV28
j_gene: TRBJ2-7
d_gene: TRBD1
abundance: -

CDR3nt: TGTGCCAGCAGGTCTAGCGGAGCGAGCACAGATACGCAGTATTTT
CDR3aa: CASRSSGASTDTQYF
v_gene: TRBV6-1
j_gene: TRBJ2-3
d_gene: TRBD2
abundance: -

CDR3nt: TGTGCCAGCAGCTTCGGCGGCGTAGAGACCCAGTACTTC
CDR3aa: CASSFGGVETQYF
v_gene: TRBV7-8
j_gene: TRBJ2-5
d_gene: -
abundance: -

CDR3nt: TGTGCCAGCAGTTACGTCGTGGGGCGAGACTATGGCTACACCTTC
CDR3aa: CASSYVVGRDYGYTF
v_gene: TRBV6-5
j_gene: TRBJ1-2
d_gene: -
abundance: -

CDR3nt: TGTGCCAGCAGTGAAGCGGGGACAGCGCTCTATGGCTACACCTTC
CDR3aa: CASSEAGTALYGYTF
v_gene: TRBV2
j_gene: TRBJ1-2
d_gene: TRBD1
abundance: -

CDR3nt: TGTGCCAGTAGCTACGACAGGGGCCTACATCAGCCCCAGCATTTT
CDR3aa: CASSYDRGLHQPQHF
v_gene: TRBV19
j_gene: TRBJ1-5
d_gene: TRBD1
abundance: -

CDR3nt: TGTGCCAGCAGCTTGGAGCTAGCGGCGTACAATGAGCAGTTCTTC
CDR3aa: CASSLELAAYNEQFF
v_gene: TRBV5-4
j_gene: TRBJ2-1
d_gene: TRBD2
abundance: -

CDR3nt: TGTGCCAGCAGTGTCCGGGACTCCCGTCTGAGCACAGATACGCAGTATTTT
CDR3aa: CASSVRDSRLSTDTQYF
v_gene: TRBV2
j_gene: TRBJ2-3
d_gene: -
abundance: few

CDR3nt: TGTGCCAGCAGTTTAAATTCGGGGTCGAAGTGGAGGGCGGGAGGTGTTGGAGAGACCCAGTACTTC
CDR3aa: CASSLNSGSKWRAGGVGETQYF
v_gene: TRBV27
j_gene: TRBJ2-5
d_gene: TRBD2
abundance: -

CDR3nt: TGTGCCAGCTCACCAGCGACAGTTAGCTCTGGGGCCAACGTCCTGACTTTC
CDR3aa: CASSPATVSSGANVLTF
v_gene: TRBV18
j_gene: TRBJ2-6
d_gene: -
abundance: -

CDR3nt: TGTGCCAGCAGTTTATATGGGGGACAGGGGGCCTCTGGGGCCAACGTCCTGACTTTC
CDR3aa: CASSLYGGQGASGANVLTF
v_gene: TRBV27
j_gene: TRBJ2-6
d_gene: TRBD1
abundance: -

CDR3nt: TGTGCCAGCAGCTTAGGACAAACAGATACGCAGTATTTT
CDR3aa: CASSLGQTDTQYF
v_gene: TRBV7-2
j_gene: TRBJ2-3
d_gene: -
abundance: -

CDR3nt: TGTGCCAGCAGGGGCAGTGTGAACACTGAAGCTTTCTTT
CDR3aa: CASRGSVNTEAFF
v_gene: TRBV6-6
j_gene: TRBJ1-1
d_gene: -
abundance: -

CDR3nt: TGTGCCAGCAGTGAAGCGCTGGGGCAGGGGCGCGATACTGAAGCTTTCTTT
CDR3aa: CASSEALGQGRDTEAFF
v_gene: TRBV2
j_gene: TRBJ1-1
d_gene: -
abundance: -

CDR3nt: TGTGCCAGCAGCTTAGACAGGGGGGCAGATACGCAGTATTTT
CDR3aa: CASSLDRGADTQYF
v_gene: TRBV7-8
j_gene: TRBJ2-3
d_gene: TRBD1
abundance: -

CDR3nt: TGCGCCAGCAGCTTGGATCCGGTGGGTTTGAGGGGCTACACCTTC
CDR3aa: CASSLDPVGLRGYTF
v_gene: TRBV5-1
j_gene: TRBJ1-2
d_gene: -
abundance: -

CDR3nt: TGCGCCAGCAGCCGAGCGGGAGGAGCCTACAATGAGCAGTTCTTC
CDR3aa: CASSRAGGAYNEQFF
v_gene: TRBV5-1
j_gene: TRBJ2-1
d_gene: TRBD2
abundance: -

CDR3nt: TGTGCCAGCAGTGTAAGAGTATACAATGAGCAGTTCTTC
CDR3aa: CASSVRVYNEQFF
v_gene: TRBV2
j_gene: TRBJ2-1
d_gene: -
abundance: once

CDR3nt: TGTGCCAGAGGACAGGGGGAACTGTTTTTT
CDR3aa: CARGQGELFF
v_gene: TRBV6-6
j_gene: TRBJ1-4
d_gene: TRBD1
abundance: few

CDR3nt: TGTGCCAGCAGCCGCCAGTCATGGGGGGCAGATACGCAGTATTTT
CDR3aa: CASSRQSWGADTQYF
v_gene: TRBV7-2
j_gene: TRBJ2-3
d_gene: -
abundance: -

CDR3nt: TGTGCCAGCAGTGTTCTGGTCTCAGAAGAGACCCAGTACTTC
CDR3aa: CASSVLVSEETQYF
v_gene: TRBV2
j_gene: TRBJ2-5
d_gene: -
abundance: -

CDR3nt: TGTGCCAGCAGCTTTCAGACAGGGCGGTCCACCGGGGAGCTGTTTTTT
CDR3aa: CASSFQTGRSTGELFF
v_gene: TRBV7-8
j_gene: TRBJ2-2
d_gene: TRBD1
abundance: -

CDR3nt: TGTGCCAGCTCACCACTAGCGGGAGAGCTCTACGAGCAGTACTTC
CDR3aa: CASSPLAGELYEQYF
v_gene: TRBV18
j_gene: TRBJ2-7
d_gene: TRBD2
abundance: -

CDR3nt: TGCAGTGCCCCTACCGGTGGCTACACCTTC
CDR3aa: CSAPTGGYTF
v_gene: TRBV20-1
j_gene: TRBJ1-2
d_gene: -
abundance: once

CDR3nt: TGTGCCAGCAGCGTAGGTAGTAGCGGGAGAAGGCACGAGCAGTACTTC
CDR3aa: CASSVGSSGRRHEQYF
v_gene: TRBV9
j_gene: TRBJ2-7
d_gene: TRBD2
abundance: -

CDR3nt: TGTGCCAGCAGCTTAGGGCTAGCGGGAGTCAATCATTACAATGAGCAGTTCTTC
CDR3aa: CASSLGLAGVNHYNEQFF
v_gene: TRBV7-9
j_gene: TRBJ2-1
d_gene: TRBD2
abundance: -

CDR3nt: TGTGCCATCAGTGAGTCGAGGGACAGGGGAGTCACCTTC
CDR3aa: CAISESRDRGVTF
v_gene: TRBV10-3
j_gene: TRBJ1-2
d_gene: TRBD1
abundance: -

CDR3nt: TGTGCCAGCAGTGAATCCGGGAACTATGGCTACACCTTC
CDR3aa: CASSESGNYGYTF
v_gene: TRBV25-1
j_gene: TRBJ1-2
d_gene: -
abundance: -

CDR3nt: TGTGCCAGCAGCGAAAGGGCTAGCTCGGTGTGGATAGATACGCAGTATTTT
CDR3aa: CASSERASSVWIDTQYF
v_gene: TRBV7-9
j_gene: TRBJ2-3
d_gene: -
abundance: few

CDR3nt: TGTGCTAGTGGTTTGGTACTGGCGCAGGGTGGCAATGAGCAGTTCTTC
CDR3aa: CASGLVLAQGGNEQFF
v_gene: TRBV12-5
j_gene: TRBJ2-1
d_gene: -
abundance: -

CDR3nt: TGTGCCAGCAGCACGAAGACAGGGAACTATGGCTACACCTTC
CDR3aa: CASSTKTGNYGYTF
v_gene: TRBV7-9
j_gene: TRBJ1-2
d_gene: TRBD1
abundance: -

CDR3nt: TGCGCCAGCAGCTTGGTAGCTAGCGGGAGGAGAGGCGATGAGCAGTTCTTC
CDR3aa: CASSLVASGRRGDEQFF
v_gene: TRBV5-1
j_gene: TRBJ2-1
d_gene: TRBD2
abundance: few

CDR3nt: TGCGCCAGCAGCCACCTTCCCGGGACTAGGTACCAAGAGACCCAGTACTTC
CDR3aa: CASSHLPGTRYQETQYF
v_gene: TRBV4-3
j_gene: TRBJ2-5
d_gene: TRBD2
abundance: once

CDR3nt: TGTGCCAGCAGCTTAGCGCCACTAGCGGGAACAAAGACAGATACGCAGTATTTT
CDR3aa: CASSLAPLAGTKTDTQYF
v_gene: TRBV7-2
j_gene: TRBJ2-3
d_gene: TRBD2
abundance: -

CDR3nt: TGTGCCAGCAGCACGGGACAGTATAATTCACCCCTCCACTTT
CDR3aa: CASSTGQYNSPLHF
v_gene: TRBV7-9
j_gene: TRBJ1-6
d_gene: TRBD1
abundance: -

CDR3nt: TGTGCCAGCTCACCAGGGGGAGGAACCAGCGAGCAGTACTTC
CDR3aa: CASSPGGGTSEQYF
v_gene: TRBV18
j_gene: TRBJ2-7
d_gene: -
abundance: -

CDR3nt: TGTGCCAGCAGTCCCAATAGGGCCAGGAGCGGGGGCTATGGCTACACCTTC
CDR3aa: CASSPNRARSGGYGYTF
v_gene: TRBV5-5
j_gene: TRBJ1-2
d_gene: -
abundance: -

CDR3nt: TGTGCCAGCATGGGGACAGCCTATAATTCACCCCTCCACTTT
CDR3aa: CASMGTAYNSPLHF
v_gene: TRBV2
j_gene: TRBJ1-6
d_gene: TRBD1
abundance: -

CDR3nt: TGTGCCTGGAGTTCTTACACCGGGGAGCTGTTTTTT
CDR3aa: CAWSSYTGELFF
v_gene: TRBV30
j_gene: TRBJ2-2
d_gene: -
abundance: few

CDR3nt: TGCGCCAGCAGCCCTCCCGGGACAGCCAAGGGGACCGGGGAGCTGTTTTTT
CDR3aa: CASSPPGTAKGTGELFF
v_gene: TRBV4-1
j_gene: TRBJ2-2
d_gene: TRBD1
abundance: -

CDR3nt: TGTGCCAGCCAATACGGGGAGGGGTACAATGAGCAGTTCTTC
CDR3aa: CASQYGEGYNEQFF
v_gene: TRBV6-6
j_gene: TRBJ2-1
d_gene: TRBD2
abundance: -

CDR3nt: TGCAGCGCCTACAGGCCCGGTCAGCCCCAGCATTTT
CDR3aa: CSAYRPGQPQHF
v_gene: TRBV29-1
j_gene: TRBJ1-5
d_gene: -
abundance: -

CDR3nt: TGCGCCAGCAGCCCTGGGACAGGAAGCGGCACCGGGGAGCTGTTTTTT
CDR3aa: CASSPGTGSGTGELFF
v_gene: TRBV4-3
j_gene: TRBJ2-2
d_gene: TRBD1
abundance: -

CDR3nt: TGTGCCAGCAGTTACCCGGGTATGGAGAAACTGTTTTTT
CDR3aa: CASSYPGMEKLFF
v_gene: TRBV6-6
j_gene: TRBJ1-4
d_gene: -
abundance: few